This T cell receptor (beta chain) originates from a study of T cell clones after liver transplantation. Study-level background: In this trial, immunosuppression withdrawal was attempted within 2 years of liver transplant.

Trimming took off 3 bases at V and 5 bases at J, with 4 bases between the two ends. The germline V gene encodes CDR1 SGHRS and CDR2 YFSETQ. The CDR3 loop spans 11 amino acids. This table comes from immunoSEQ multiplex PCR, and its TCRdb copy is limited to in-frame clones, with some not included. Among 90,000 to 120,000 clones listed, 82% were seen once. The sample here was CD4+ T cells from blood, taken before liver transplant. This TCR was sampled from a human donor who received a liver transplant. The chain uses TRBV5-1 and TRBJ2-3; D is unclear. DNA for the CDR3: TGCGCCAGCAGCTCAGTAGATACGCAGTATTTT. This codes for CASSSVDTQYF.